A single sample gave rise to the 25 T cell receptor beta chains below, sequenced in a study of cytomegalovirus exposure and HLA in healthy donors. Produced via immunoSEQ multiplex PCR; TCRdb's table is partial and in-frame only. This sample has 250,000 to 350,000 clones, with about nine tenths found just once. Material for sequencing was PBMCs. These receptors all come from a woman between 25 and 40 years old in good health and CMV-seropositive.

J is TRBJ1-2 and V is TRBV30; D gene uncertain. From germline, CDR1 is GTSNPN and CDR2 SVGIG (reference sequence). The CDR3 is 11 residues long. The V end lost 2 bases, the J end lost 6 bases, and 7 bases lay between the germline ends. CDR3 nucleotides: TGTGCCTGGAGTCCGGGAGATGGCTACACCTTC. As protein: CAWSPGDGYTF.

The chain carries TRBV4-3 and TRBJ2-4, with TRBD1 as a possible D gene (5 bases). The CDR3 has 14 amino acids. The germline V gene has CDR1 LGHNA and CDR2 YSLEER. V was shortened by 1 base and J by 5 bases, with 9 bases between the two germline ends. The CDR3 here is CASSQGLGQNIQYF. Written as DNA, the CDR3 is TGCGCCAGCAGCCAAGGGTTGGGGCAAAACATTCAGTACTTC.

The V call is TRBV6-5, the J call TRBJ2-7, with 7 bases lining up with TRBD1. In germline, CDR1 is MNHEY, CDR2 SVGAGI. Trimming cost V 8 bases and J 2 bases; bases outside gene matches: 9. CDR3 length: 14 amino acids. CDR3 loop: CASGNMDRPYEQYF. The CDR3 region has the DNA TGTGCCAGCGGTAACATGGACAGGCCCTACGAGCAGTACTTC.

The chain combines TRBV5-1 with TRBJ2-3, with 7 bases fitting TRBD2. Trimming at V came to 2 bases and at J to 4 bases, leaving 7 bases not matched to a gene. CDR3 size: 15 residues. The germline gives CDR1 SGHRS, CDR2 YFSETQ. CDR3 bases: TGCGCCAGCAGCTTCGGCGGGGGAGCTCCAGATACGCAGTATTTT. Residues: CASSFGGGAPDTQYF. The full variable domain, in which reference TRBV5-1 and TRBJ2-3 provide the parts outside the CDR3, is KAGVTQTPRYLIKTRGQQVTLSCSPISGHRSVSWYQQTPGQGLQFLFEYFSETQRNKGNFPGRFSGRQFSNSRSEMNVSTLELGDSALYLCASSFGGGAPDTQYFGPGTRLTVL.

The rearrangement uses TRBV11-2 and TRBJ2-7; D is perhaps TRBD2 (6 bases). The CDR3 covers 15 residues. Germline V CDR1 and CDR2: SGHAT, FQNNGV. Deletions cut 4 bases from V and 0 bases from J, with 13 bases between. The CDR3 spells CASSSTSLPSYEQYF. The CDR3, as DNA: TGTGCCAGCAGCTCCACTAGCCTACCCTCCTACGAGCAGTACTTC.

The chain carries TRBV7-7 and TRBJ2-2; TRBD2 matches at 10 bases. Trimming at V came to 5 bases and at J to 4 bases, leaving 4 bases not matched to a gene. The CDR3 has 15 residues. Germline V gene lookup returns CDR1 SSHAT and CDR2 FNYEAQ (reference sequence). CDR3 residues: CASSQTSGSTGELFF. CDR3 DNA sequence: TGTGCCAGCAGCCAGACTAGCGGGTCCACCGGGGAGCTGTTTTTT.

This clone has a single count. The CDR3 DNA reads TGTGCCAGCAGTTTATCCGGGTTTTTATCCTACGAGCAGTACTTC. Its translation: CASSLSGFLSYEQYF. V gene TRBV27 combines with J gene TRBJ2-7; D not certain. Per the germline V gene, CDR1 is MNHEY and CDR2 is SMNVEV (reference sequence). Trimming took 0 bases from V and 1 from J, leaving 10 bases between them. This CDR3 has 15 amino acids.

The chain couples TRBV9 to TRBJ2-7; D might be TRBD2 (7 bases). Germline CDR1 is SGDLS and CDR2 is YYNGEE. The V and J ends lost 1 base and 0 bases respectively, with 11 bases between them. The CDR3 contains 15 residues. As DNA, the CDR3 is TGTGCCAGCAGCGTATACGCGGGGGCCTCCTACGAGCAGTACTTC. This sequence encodes CASSVYAGASYEQYF.

The rearrangement joins TRBV5-1 to TRBJ2-7; 15 bases match TRBD2. The CDR3 contains 16 residues. The V gene end was trimmed by 4 bases and the J gene end by 3 bases; junction bases not matched to a gene: 5. Germline V gene lookup returns CDR1 SGHRS and CDR2 YFSETQ. CDR3 amino acids: CASSGTSGRSIYEQYF. As DNA, the CDR3 is TGCGCCAGCAGCGGGACTAGCGGGAGGTCCATCTACGAGCAGTACTTC.

This clone was recorded only once. This chain joins TRBV5-1 and TRBJ2-4, with TRBD1 identical over 10 bases. Germline V CDR1 and CDR2: SGHRS, YFSETQ. This CDR3 is 15 amino acids long. Trimming removed 4 bases from V and 5 bases from J; junction bases left unmatched: 6. The CDR3 here is CASSGDRGPQNIQYF. Written as DNA, the CDR3 is TGCGCCAGCAGCGGAGACAGGGGGCCCCAAAACATTCAGTACTTC.

As for this clone: Other nucleotide sequences from this sample produce the same CDR3. The chain links TRBV29-1 to TRBJ2-7; 7 bases are a match to TRBD1. The trim removed 6 bases at V and 4 bases at J, leaving 6 bases unmatched. Germline CDR1 reads SQVTM; CDR2 reads ANQGSEA. This CDR3 is 12 amino acids long. The CDR3: CSVADRSYEQYF. DNA of the CDR3: TGCAGCGTAGCGGACAGGTCATACGAGCAGTACTTC.

The V and J genes are TRBV4-3 and TRBJ2-7, with D possibly called TRBD1 or TRBD2 (5 bases each). Between the trimmed V and J ends, which lost 0 bases and 3 bases, there was a span of 15 bases. The germline V gene encodes CDR1 LGHNA and CDR2 YSLEER. CDR3 length: 16 residues. CDR3 amino acids: CASSQDSGGGNYEQYF. CDR3 bases: TGCGCCAGCAGCCAAGATTCGGGTGGGGGAAACTACGAGCAGTACTTC.

The rearrangement links TRBV7-9 to TRBJ2-6, with a possible D match to TRBD1 (5 bases). V gave up 5 bases and J gave up 0 bases, with 14 bases separating them. CDR1 and CDR2 (germline): SEHNR, FQNEAQ (reference sequence). The CDR3 covers 17 residues. CDR3 sequence reads: CASSDYKQVSGANVLTF. In DNA form, the CDR3 reads TGTGCCAGCAGCGATTACAAACAGGTCTCTGGGGCCAACGTCCTGACTTTC.

CDR3 bases: TGTGCCAGCAGCCCAGGTGGACGCCAGACCCTTGAAGCTTTCTTT. Its translation: CASSPGGRQTLEAFF. This chain connects TRBV7-2 to TRBJ1-1, with D unresolved. CDR3 length: 15 residues. Trimming left V 5 bases short and J 7 bases short, with 20 bases between. Germline values: CDR1 SGHTA, CDR2 FQGNSA.

The chain joins TRBV19 to TRBJ1-2; D is perhaps TRBD1 (6 bases). This CDR3 is built from 16 residues. The V and J ends lost 2 bases and 4 bases respectively, with 17 bases between them. Per the germline V gene, CDR1 is LNHDA and CDR2 is SQIVND (reference sequence). DNA of the CDR3: TGTGCCAGTAGTATAATTATCGGCAGGGGCAGCTATGGCTACACCTTC. It translates to CASSIIIGRGSYGYTF.

The rearrangement joins TRBV11-2 to TRBJ2-1, with 8 bases identical to TRBD1. The CDR3 extends over 15 amino acids. Germline loops: CDR1 SGHAT, CDR2 FQNNGV. J was trimmed by 5 bases and V by 5 bases; bases with no gene match: 8. This CDR3 is CASSRGQVGNNEQFF. CDR3 coding DNA: TGTGCCAGCAGCCGGGGACAGGTGGGGAACAATGAGCAGTTCTTC.

The chain uses TRBV9 and TRBJ2-2, with TRBD1 identical over 11 bases. This CDR3 spans 16 amino acids. The germline V gene has CDR1 SGDLS and CDR2 YYNGEE. With V trimmed by 0 bases and J by 7 bases, 5 bases remained unmatched. CDR3 sequence reads: CASSVERTGGGGELFF. In nucleotides, the CDR3 is TGTGCCAGCAGCGTAGAGAGGACAGGGGGCGGCGGGGAGCTGTTTTTT. Full variable domain (remainder filled in from reference TRBV9 and TRBJ2-2): DSGVTQTPKHLITATGQRVTLRCSPRSGDLSVYWYQQSLDQGLQFLIQYYNGEERAKGNILERFSAQQFPDLHSELNLSSLELGDSALYFCASSVERTGGGGELFFGEGSRLTVL.

Concerning this clone: Other DNA sequences within the sample encode an identical CDR3. This chain connects TRBV28 to TRBJ1-4; D gene uncertain. Per germline, CDR1 MDHEN and CDR2 SYDVKM. CDR3 length equals 11 residues. V was trimmed by 3 bases and J by 8 bases, leaving 4 bases between them. The DNA of the CDR3 is TGTGCCAGCAGTTTGAACGAAAAACTGTTTTTT. This translates into CASSLNEKLFF.

Written as DNA, the CDR3 is TGTGCCAGCAGTGAAGGAAGCCGACCGCTCCAAGAGACCCAGTACTTC. It codes for CASSEGSRPLQETQYF. This chain links TRBV6-1 with TRBJ2-5, with no clear D. There are 16 residues in the CDR3. The germline V gene has CDR1 MNHNS and CDR2 SASEGT. V lost 1 base and J 1 base, leaving 13 bases between the germline ends.

The chain joins TRBV7-2 to TRBJ2-7, with 7 positions matching TRBD2. After removal of 6 bases from V and 2 bases from J, the junction contained 7 bases not matched to a gene. The germline V gene encodes CDR1 SGHTA and CDR2 FQGNSA. The length of the CDR3 is 14 residues. DNA of the CDR3: TGTGCCAGCAGTAAGCGGGATATTACCTACGAGCAGTACTTC. Amino acids: CASSKRDITYEQYF.

The chain has TRBV10-2 and TRBJ2-5, with 8 bases lining up with TRBD1. Germline V gives CDR1 WSHSY, CDR2 SAAADI. V lost 8 bases, J lost 2 bases, and 1 base stayed unmatched. The CDR3 runs to 12 residues. Here the CDR3 DNA reads TGCGCCAGCCGACAGGGGCAAGAGACCCAGTACTTC. Its translation is CASRQGQETQYF.

The chain uses TRBV5-6 and TRBJ2-2, with TRBD1 identical over 8 bases. This CDR3 is built from 15 residues. J gave up 1 base and V 3 bases, and 2 bases lay outside the gene matches. The V gene's germline CDR1 is SGHDT and CDR2 YYEEEE. This chain's CDR3 is CASSSGTGNTGELFF. In nucleotides, the CDR3 is TGTGCCAGCAGCTCAGGGACAGGGAACACCGGGGAGCTGTTTTTT.

CDR3 protein: CASSFGVPDEKLFF. The CDR3 nucleotides are TGTGCCAGCAGCTTCGGGGTACCGGATGAAAAACTGTTTTTT. This chain connects TRBV7-9 to TRBJ1-4; D gene unclear. Trimming cost V 3 bases and J 6 bases, with 11 bases left between them. The CDR3 totals 14 residues. Looked up from germline, CDR1 is SEHNR and CDR2 is FQNEAQ (reference sequence).

The CDR3 reads CASSAEWGDLTDTQYF. CDR3 in DNA: TGTGCCAGCAGCGCCGAGTGGGGGGACCTCACAGATACGCAGTATTTT. The rearrangement links TRBV27 to TRBJ2-3; weak D call: TRBD2 (6 bases). From germline, CDR1 is MNHEY and CDR2 SMNVEV (reference sequence). This CDR3 comprises 16 residues. V gave up 6 bases and J gave up 2 bases, with 18 bases separating them.

This sequence joins TRBV6-6 and TRBJ2-7, with a tentative D call TRBD2 (6 bases). The CDR3 sequence is 14 residues long. Deletions cut 2 bases from V and 0 bases from J, with 8 bases between. Germline CDR1 is MNHNY and CDR2 is SVGAGI (reference sequence). The CDR3 loop is CASSYGEDSYEQYF. CDR3 nucleotides: TGTGCCAGCAGTTACGGGGAGGACTCCTACGAGCAGTACTTC.